This TCR beta chain comes out of a study of cytomegalovirus exposure and HLA in healthy donors. Whole-study results and caveats: The study recorded 150 to 200 TCR beta chains that were cytomegalovirus-associated.

V shed 0 bases and J shed 2 bases, with 8 bases lying between them. Germline values: CDR1 SGHDN, CDR2 FVKESK. CDR3 length: 14 residues. Remarks on this clone: The antigen remains unidentified.

TCRdb keeps only in-frame clones here, not all; method: immunoSEQ multiplex PCR. The table lists about 98,000 clones, roughly 84% of them singletons, with under 6.5% in the top ten. The donors formed part of the roughly 120-subject validation cohort, distinct from the roughly 660-subject first cohort. The clonotype was recovered from a man aged 18 to 29 in good health and CMV-seropositive. The sample taken for sequencing was PBMCs. V usage is TRBV14 and J usage is TRBJ2-7; D is undetermined. In DNA, the CDR3 is TGTGCCAGCAGCCAAGACGGTGCGGCCTACGAGCAGTACTTC. It specifies CASSQDGAAYEQYF.